The 16 T cell receptor beta chains reported below all come from one sample, sequenced in a study of OX40 agonist ivuxolimab in advanced cancers. Sequencing used immunoSEQ multiplex PCR; TCRdb keeps in-frame clones, though not all of them. Among 100,000 to 150,000 clones listed, under 95% were seen once. Sequenced here: CD4+ or CD8+ T cells sorted from blood, sampled in a trial of the OX40 agonist ivuxolimab. These receptors were collected from an adult with an advanced solid tumor such as melanoma, head and neck, liver or kidney cancer.

This rearrangement joins TRBV4-3 to TRBJ1-6, with 7 bases matching TRBD1. The CDR3 is made up of 15 amino acids. Germline CDR1 and CDR2: LGHNA and YSLEER. V lost 2 bases to trimming and J lost 7 bases; unmatched junction nucleotides: 5. The CDR3 loop is CASSQSGTVNSPLHF. The CDR3 region has the DNA TGCGCCAGCAGCCAATCCGGGACAGTCAATTCACCCCTCCACTTT.

The CDR3, as DNA: TGTGCCAGCAGCTTAAATGGACACAACACCGGGGAGCTGTTTTTT. This translates into CASSLNGHNTGELFF. The chain links TRBV7-3 to TRBJ2-2, with D possibly matching TRBD1 (5 bases). Germline V gene sequence: CDR1 SGHTA, CDR2 FQGTGA. Trimming removed 1 base from V and 2 bases from J, with 8 bases in between. CDR3 length: 15 residues.

The rearrangement joins TRBV5-1 to TRBJ2-4, with 7 bases lining up with TRBD1. Germline CDR1 SGHRS, CDR2 YFSETQ. The CDR3 spans 14 residues. Unmatched junction bases numbered 6, after V lost 2 bases and J lost 7 bases. The CDR3 nucleotides read TGCGCCAGCAGCTTAGGAGACAGGGCGAACATTCAGTACTTC. The encoded protein is CASSLGDRANIQYF.

The rearrangement joins TRBV11-2 to TRBJ1-1; the D is unclear. V lost 1 base and J lost 1, with 7 bases in between. Per germline, CDR1 SGHAT and CDR2 FQNNGV. The CDR3 runs to 14 residues. Here the CDR3 DNA reads TGTGCCAGCAGCTTAGTTGCAGCGAACACTGAAGCTTTCTTT. Residues: CASSLVAANTEAFF.

The chain recombines TRBV14 with TRBJ2-2; 8 nucleotides match TRBD1. The CDR3 extends over 16 amino acids. V dropped 1 base and J dropped 2; count of bases not matched to a gene: 3. CDR1 SGHDN and CDR2 FVKESK come from the germline V gene. CDR3 loop: CASSQAGTGNTGELFF. The DNA for the CDR3 is TGTGCCAGCAGCCAAGCCGGGACAGGCAACACCGGGGAGCTGTTTTTT.

The chain has TRBV9 and TRBJ2-7; D remains ambiguous. The V end lost 0 bases, the J end lost 2 bases, and 9 bases lay between the germline ends. This CDR3 has 14 amino acids. The germline V gene encodes CDR1 SGDLS and CDR2 YYNGEE. CDR3 bases: TGTGCCAGCAGCGTAGGTGCGACAACCTACGAGCAGTACTTC. Protein sequence: CASSVGATTYEQYF.

This clone has just a few counts. The DNA of the CDR3 is TGTGCCGGCCAAGAGGGGGCGAACACTGAAGCTTTCTTT. Residues: CAGQEGANTEAFF. V and J are TRBV18 and TRBJ1-1; TRBD1 matches 7 bases. The CDR3 is made up of 13 amino acids. Trimming took 11 bases from V and 1 from J; bases not matched to a gene: 7. Germline values: CDR1 KGHSH, CDR2 LQKENI.

The chain links TRBV5-1 to TRBJ1-2; 7 bases align to TRBD1. The V and J ends lost 4 bases and 2 bases, in that order; junction bases with no gene match: 5. CDR1 and CDR2 (germline): SGHRS, YFSETQ. The CDR3 totals 14 residues. The CDR3 DNA reads as TGCGCCAGCAGCACAGGGGATACCAACTATGGCTACACCTTC. This gives the protein CASSTGDTNYGYTF.

The chain recombines TRBV28 with TRBJ1-2; 7 nucleotides line up with TRBD1. The J segment lost 2 bases and the V segment lost 3 bases, leaving 6 bases of the junction unmatched. The CDR3 covers 15 residues. Germline V CDR1 and CDR2: MDHEN, SYDVKM. The CDR3: CASSFEGAQNYGYTF. DNA of the CDR3: TGTGCCAGCAGTTTTGAGGGGGCGCAAAACTATGGCTACACCTTC.

V gene TRBV11-2 combines with J gene TRBJ1-2, with D unclear. The CDR3 extends over 11 amino acids. Germline CDR1 SGHAT, CDR2 FQNNGV. V lost 5 bases and J lost 8, with 9 bases in between. This CDR3 reads CASSPMRGYTF. CDR3 coding DNA: TGTGCCAGCAGCCCGATGCGAGGCTACACCTTC. The full variable domain, rest sourced from reference TRBV11-2 and TRBJ1-2, is EAGVAQSPRYKIIEKRQSVAFWCNPISGHATLYWYQQILGQGPKLLIQFQNNGVVDDSQLPKDRFSAERLKGVDSTLKIQPAKLEDSAVYLCASSPMRGYTFGSGTRLTVV.

The chain recombines TRBV6-5 with TRBJ2-7, with TRBD1 identical over 9 bases. Germline V CDR1 and CDR2: MNHEY, SVGAGI. The CDR3 consists of 15 residues. The J segment lost 2 bases and the V segment lost 2 bases, leaving 4 bases of the junction unmatched. CDR3 nucleotide sequence: TGTGCCAGCAGTTACGGGACAGGGTCGGCCTACGAGCAGTACTTC. Encoded protein: CASSYGTGSAYEQYF.

J is TRBJ1-1 and V is TRBV5-1; no reliable D call. CDR1 is SGHRS and CDR2 is YFSETQ in the germline V gene. Between the trimmed V and J ends, which lost 1 base and 1 base, there was a span of 8 bases. This CDR3 spans 14 amino acids. Here the CDR3 reads CASSLFDGNTEAFF. CDR3 sequence (DNA): TGCGCCAGCAGCTTGTTCGACGGGAACACTGAAGCTTTCTTT.

The chain has TRBV6-5 and TRBJ1-4, with TRBD1 as a possible D gene (6 bases). Germline CDR1 MNHEY, CDR2 SVGAGI. This CDR3 is built from 16 residues. Trimming cost V 0 bases and J 7 bases, with 15 bases left between them. CDR3 region: CASSYSRTARIEKLFF. The DNA of the CDR3 is TGTGCCAGCAGTTACTCTAGGACAGCCCGGATTGAAAAACTGTTTTTT.

The chain couples TRBV6-5 to TRBJ1-3; possible D gene TRBD1, 6 bases. The CDR3 is made up of 15 amino acids. Germline-derived CDR1 and CDR2 are MNHEY and SVGAGI. V lost 6 bases to trimming and J lost 4 bases, with 16 bases between them. The CDR3 sequence is CASSTNRDSGNTIYF. CDR3 bases: TGTGCCAGCAGCACTAACAGGGATTCCGGAAACACCATATATTTT.

This clone occurred once. The chain joins TRBV9 to TRBJ2-1; 12 nucleotides match TRBD2. V was clipped by 3 bases and J by 4 bases; unmatched bases: 2. The CDR3 totals 15 residues. Germline CDR1 SGDLS, CDR2 YYNGEE. CDR3 sequence (DNA): TGTGCCAGCAGCGCCGGGACTAGCGGGTACAATGAGCAGTTCTTC. It yields the protein CASSAGTSGYNEQFF.

The V gene is TRBV9, the J gene TRBJ2-3; D not certain. The V and J ends lost 4 bases and 1 base respectively, with 10 bases between them. The CDR3 consists of 14 residues. CDR1 and CDR2 (germline): SGDLS, YYNGEE. The DNA of the CDR3 is TGTGCCAGCAGCCCGAGAACGGGCACAGATACGCAGTATTTT. Translation: CASSPRTGTDTQYF.